The 3 T cell receptor beta chains below all came from one sample that was sequenced in a study of cytomegalovirus exposure and HLA in healthy donors. Amplification used 60 Vbeta primers and 13 Jbeta primers. TCRdb's table, derived via immunoSEQ multiplex PCR, lists solely in-frame clones and lacks some. This repertoire shows around 78,000 clones, 72% found once; its top ten account for 8.5% to 14%. The sequenced sample was PBMCs. The receptors stem from a woman aged 40 to 49 in good health and CMV-seropositive.

The chain links TRBV6-5 to TRBJ1-1; TRBD1 might be the D (5 bases). Germline values: CDR1 MNHEY, CDR2 SVGAGI. Trimming took 10 bases from V and 4 from J, leaving 19 bases between them. CDR3 length: 14 amino acids. The CDR3 DNA follows: TGTGCCACCTCACAGACAGAGCCCTTCACTGAAGCTTTCTTT. Translated: CATSQTEPFTEAFF.

This clone was detected a few times. This chain links TRBV27 with TRBJ1-2; a possible D gene is TRBD1 (5 bases). CDR3 size: 16 residues. V lost 1 base, J lost 0 bases, and 12 bases lay in between. Germline lookup yields CDR1 MNHEY and CDR2 SMNVEV (reference sequence). CDR3 amino acids: CASSLWGPITNYGYTF. The CDR3 DNA reads TGTGCCAGCAGTTTATGGGGCCCGATAACTAACTATGGCTACACCTTC.

The chain has TRBV18 and TRBJ2-3; TRBD2 matches at 7 bases. The CDR3 runs to 14 residues. Germline-derived CDR1 and CDR2 are KGHSH and LQKENI. V lost 6 bases and J lost 7; bases outside the gene matches: 10. The CDR3 loop reads CASSYGGGGYTQYF. For the CDR3, the DNA is TGTGCCAGCTCTTACGGCGGGGGTGGATATACGCAGTATTTT. Complete variable domain (other parts from reference TRBV18 and TRBJ2-3): NAGVMQNPRHLVRRRGQEARLRCSPMKGHSHVYWYRQLPEEGLKFMVYLQKENIIDESGMPKERFSAEFPKEGPSILRIQQVVRGDSAAYFCASSYGGGGYTQYFGPGTRLTVL.